The clone carrying this T cell receptor beta chain was observed a few times. The CDR3 runs 16 residues. Trimming took 4 bases from V and 1 from J, leaving 17 bases between them. Per germline, CDR1 SGHRS and CDR2 YFSETQ. The sample is drawn from a study of OX40 agonist ivuxolimab in advanced cancers. This table comes from immunoSEQ multiplex PCR, and its TCRdb copy is limited to in-frame clones, with some not included. Among tens of thousands of clones listed, approximately 78% were seen once. Material: CD4+ or CD8+ T cells sorted from blood, obtained in a trial of the OX40 agonist ivuxolimab. This TCR came from an adult with an advanced solid tumor such as melanoma, head and neck, liver or kidney cancer. This chain joins TRBV5-1 and TRBJ2-5, with D perhaps TRBD2 (6 bases). CDR3 bases: TGCGCCAGCAGCCCTGCGGGGAACCGCCTCCAAGAGACCCAGTACTTC. This codes for CASSPAGNRLQETQYF.